This T cell receptor (beta chain) was profiled in a study of vaccination and CD4 T cells after COVID-19. Study context: Participants were given two doses of BNT162b2 or mRNA-1273 vaccine.

Noted treatment: roughly 10-day PBMC culture with coronavirus spike peptide pools or control peptides (ViraFEST assay). Cultured CD4+ T-cell DNA underwent Oncomine TCR Beta short-read sequencing. TCRdb fed the PCR reads into MiXCR, producing one record per CDR3 protein. Here the sample spans about 12,000 distinct CDR3 sequences, roughly 60% being singletons. V was clipped by 2 bases and J by 5 bases, with 9 bases between them. Germline V gives CDR1 SGHTA, CDR2 FQGTGA. This CDR3 contains 13 residues. This clonotype was seen only once. Its target is not known. The chain uses TRBV7-3 and TRBJ2-5; weak D call: TRBD2 (5 bases). This receptor was identified in a human donor who had recovered from COVID-19. The material was CD4+ T cells from blood, cultured in vitro, obtained before SARS-CoV-2 vaccination. CDR3 DNA sequence: TGTGCCAGCAGCTTACTCGGAGGCGAGACCCAGTACTTC. Translation: CASSLLGGETQYF.